This T cell receptor (beta chain) is from a study of shared clonotypes between healthy human individuals. Points from the study as a whole: Among the subsets, naive ones generally showed larger estimated richness than memory ones. Relative to their counterparts shared across all four donors, non-shared clonotypes exhibited diminished generation probabilities.

Naive CD8 isolation took CD45RO-negative cells positively selected for CCR7 and excluded terminally differentiated effector memory CD45RA+ cells. About this clone: Its target is not known.

At the deep level, the assay was run. Assay used: immunoSEQ multiplex PCR; TCRdb lists only in-frame clones, some missing. The sample has some 2.1 million clones, just over 90% seen once; the top ten hold about 1.7%. The V segment lost 6 bases and the J segment 14 bases; nucleotides outside the gene matches: 18. The CDR3 has 14 amino acids. The germline V gene encodes CDR1 MNHEY and CDR2 SMNVEV (reference sequence). Sequences were obtained from naive CD8+ T cells from PBMCs. The V call is TRBV27, the J call TRBJ1-2; 7 positions match TRBD1. The receptor was isolated from a man between 18 and 29 years old in good health. Some clones in this sample may be carry-over from other donors' samples. The CDR3 sequence: CASRFLQGLIGWTF. The CDR3 coding sequence is TGTGCCAGCAGGTTCTTACAGGGGTTAATAGGGTGGACCTTC.